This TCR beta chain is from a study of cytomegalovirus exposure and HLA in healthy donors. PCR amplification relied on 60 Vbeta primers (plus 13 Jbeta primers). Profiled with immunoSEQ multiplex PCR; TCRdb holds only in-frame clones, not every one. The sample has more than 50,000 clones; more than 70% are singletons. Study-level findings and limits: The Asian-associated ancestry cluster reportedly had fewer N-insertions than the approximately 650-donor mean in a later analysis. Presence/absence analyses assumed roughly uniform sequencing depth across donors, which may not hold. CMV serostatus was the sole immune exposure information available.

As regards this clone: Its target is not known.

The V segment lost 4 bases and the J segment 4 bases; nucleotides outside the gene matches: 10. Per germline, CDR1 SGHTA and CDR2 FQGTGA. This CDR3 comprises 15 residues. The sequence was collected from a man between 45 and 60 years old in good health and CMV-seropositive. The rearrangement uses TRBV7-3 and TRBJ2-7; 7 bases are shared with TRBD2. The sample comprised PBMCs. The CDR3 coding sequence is TGTGCCAGCAGCTCCCTTTCGGGAGGCACGTACGAGCAGTACTTC. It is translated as CASSSLSGGTYEQYF.